The 26 T cell receptor beta chains listed next were all sequenced from one sample in a study of human T cells and chemical hapten exposure. Time point in this sample: pre-sensitization, week 0. Treatment noted: therapeutic diphenylcyclopropenone sensitization with weekly scalp DPC. TCRdb analysed the RACE reads with MiXCR anew, one entry per CDR3 protein. The sample consists of about 98,000 distinct CDR3 sequences, more than 10% of them appearing once. The source material was whole blood, sampled in connection with sensitization to the hapten diphenylcyclopropenone (DPC). Receptor source: an older woman with alopecia areata. Some clones in this sample may be carry-over from other donors' samples.

This clonotype came up many times. The chain employs TRBV7-3 and TRBJ2-5, with a possible D match to TRBD2 (6 bases). Trimming shortened V by 4 bases and J by 2 bases, and 8 bases separated the two germline ends. Germline CDR1 SGHTA, CDR2 FQGTGA. CDR3 length: 13 amino acids. CDR3 DNA: TGTGCCAGCAGCTACGGGGGACAAGAGACCCAGTACTTC. Protein sequence: CASSYGGQETQYF.

In this sample, this clonotype turned up many times. The chain joins TRBV7-2 to TRBJ1-1; D remains ambiguous. Germline CDR1 is SGHTA and CDR2 is FQGNSA. V lost 1 base and J lost 5, with 23 bases in between. CDR3 length: 18 residues. The CDR3 is CASSLVTLGRFRRTEAFF. The CDR3 DNA reads TGTGCCAGCAGCTTAGTTACCCTTGGGCGGTTCAGGCGGACTGAAGCTTTCTTT. The full variable domain, with the rest looked up from reference TRBV7-2 and TRBJ1-1, is GAGVSQSPSNKVTEKGKDVELRCDPISGHTALYWYRQSLGQGLEFLIYFQGNSAPDKSGLPSDRFSAERTGGSVSTLTIQRTQQEDSAVYLCASSLVTLGRFRRTEAFFGQGTRLTVV.

This clonotype was detected many times. V usage is TRBV6-6 and J usage is TRBJ1-5; 12 nucleotides match TRBD1. Germline loops: CDR1 MNHNY, CDR2 SVGAGI (reference sequence). The CDR3 runs to 16 residues. After removal of 5 bases from V and 5 bases from J, the junction contained 7 bases not matched to a gene. DNA for the CDR3: TGTGCCAGCAGTAACCCGGGACAGGGGGCAGATCAGCCCCAGCATTTT. Its protein product is CASSNPGQGADQPQHF.

This clonotype has a count of ten or more. The rearrangement uses TRBV3-1 and TRBJ2-5; no reliable D call. Trimming pared 0 bases from V and 6 bases from J, leaving 5 bases between. The germline V gene encodes CDR1 LGHDT and CDR2 YNNKEL (reference sequence). The CDR3 is made up of 12 amino acids. CDR3 region: CASSQERQTQYF. CDR3 coding DNA: TGTGCCAGCAGCCAAGAAAGGCAGACCCAGTACTTC.

This clonotype appeared a few times. The chain is built from TRBV7-3 and TRBJ2-3; TRBD2 agrees at 10 bases. The germline CDR1 and CDR2 sequences are SGHTA and FQGTGA. CDR3 length: 15 amino acids. V gave up 4 bases and J gave up 7 bases; unmatched junction bases: 8. The CDR3 DNA is TGTGCCAGCAGCTCCGGGCTAGCGGGGGAGAATACGCAGTATTTT. Translated: CASSSGLAGENTQYF.

This clonotype was observed at least ten times. V gene TRBV4-1 combines with J gene TRBJ1-5; TRBD1 agrees at 7 bases. Germline CDR1 reads MGHRA; CDR2 reads YSYEKL. Trimming cost V 0 bases and J 1 base; bases outside gene matches: 9. CDR3 length: 18 residues. Written as DNA, the CDR3 is TGCGCCAGCAGCCAAGATCCCCCAGGGGGTACAAGCAATCAGCCCCAGCATTTT. This translates into CASSQDPPGGTSNQPQHF.

This clonotype appeared many times. This sequence joins TRBV9 and TRBJ1-3; D is undetermined. This CDR3 is built from 16 residues. V lost 3 bases, J lost 2 bases, and 15 bases lay in between. The germline V gene encodes CDR1 SGDLS and CDR2 YYNGEE. CDR3 nucleotides: TGTGCCAGCAGCGCCCGAACTGGTTCTCCTGGAAACACCATATATTTT. Translation gives CASSARTGSPGNTIYF.

This clonotype was picked up a small number of times. V usage is TRBV5-1 and J usage is TRBJ2-1; D call uncertain. Trimming stripped 3 bases from V and 6 bases from J, with 7 bases between. CDR3 size: 12 residues. Looked up from germline, CDR1 is SGHRS and CDR2 is YFSETQ. DNA for the CDR3: TGCGCCAGCAGCTGGGCAAGCAATGAGCAGTTCTTC. This encodes CASSWASNEQFF.

This clonotype turned up a few times. The chain links TRBV7-2 to TRBJ1-6; D gene unclear. The CDR3 totals 17 residues. V gave up 2 bases and J gave up 0 bases, with 11 bases separating them. Per germline, CDR1 SGHTA and CDR2 FQGNSA. CDR3 loop: CASSLLGSSSYNSPLHF. CDR3 bases: TGTGCCAGCAGCTTACTTGGCAGTAGCTCCTATAATTCACCCCTCCACTTT.

This clonotype has ten or more counts. The gene calls are TRBV5-1 and TRBJ1-2; D call uncertain. CDR1 is SGHRS, CDR2 YFSETQ, per germline. The CDR3 consists of 13 residues. Trimming shortened V by 0 bases and J by 4 bases, and 7 bases separated the two germline ends. CDR3 sequence: CASSLDESYGYTF. CDR3 nucleotide sequence: TGCGCCAGCAGCTTGGATGAGAGCTATGGCTACACCTTC.

This clonotype was seen a handful of times. This chain links TRBV7-9 with TRBJ2-2; 7 bases map to TRBD2. The V gene end was trimmed by 4 bases and the J gene end by 5 bases; junction bases not matched to a gene: 7. The CDR3 is made up of 15 amino acids. Looked up from germline, CDR1 is SEHNR and CDR2 is FQNEAQ (reference sequence). CDR3 sequence reads: CASSSPGRGTGELFF. CDR3 sequence (DNA): TGTGCCAGCAGCTCCCCGGGGAGGGGTACCGGGGAGCTGTTTTTT.

This chain uses TRBV27 with TRBJ2-7; no firm D call. Trimming removed 7 bases at V and 0 bases at J, with 13 bases between. CDR3 size: 14 residues. Germline V gene sequence: CDR1 MNHEY, CDR2 SMNVEV (reference sequence). In nucleotides, the CDR3 is TGTGCCAGCAAAGAACAGCGAAACTCCTACGAGCAGTACTTC. Protein: CASKEQRNSYEQYF.

V usage is TRBV5-8 and J usage is TRBJ2-5, with TRBD2 identical over 9 bases. The CDR3 runs 16 residues. The V gene's germline CDR1 is SGHTS and CDR2 YDEGEE. J gave up 3 bases and V 4 bases, and 10 bases lay outside the gene matches. Here the CDR3 DNA reads TGTGCCAGCAGCCCCCGAGGGGTAGCGGGGGAAGAGACCCAGTACTTC. Translating gives CASSPRGVAGEETQYF.

The sample holds many counts of this clonotype. The genes are TRBV29-1 and TRBJ2-1; D possibly uses TRBD1 or TRBD2 (5 bases each). The germline CDR1 and CDR2 sequences are SQVTM and ANQGSEA. Trimming removed 0 bases from V and 10 bases from J, with 22 bases in between. The CDR3 length is 16 residues. In DNA form, the CDR3 reads TGCAGCGTTGAAGATGGCCCGACAGTGGGGGTACGAGAGCAGTTCTTC. This translates into CSVEDGPTVGVREQFF.

The chain joins TRBV6-2 or TRBV6-3 to TRBJ2-1; TRBD2 agrees at 11 bases. The germline V gene has CDR1 MNHEY and CDR2 SVGEGT. Germline trimming cut 5 bases from V and 0 bases from J; bases unmatched to any gene: 3. CDR3 length: 16 amino acids. Written as DNA, the CDR3 is TGTGCCAGCAGTCTTAGCGGGGGGGCCTCCTACAATGAGCAGTTCTTC. Protein product: CASSLSGGASYNEQFF.

This clonotype was detected a few times. The chain recombines TRBV20-1 with TRBJ1-3, with D possibly TRBD1 on 5 matching bases. Germline loops: CDR1 DFQATT, CDR2 SNEGSKA (reference sequence). V was clipped by 3 bases and J by 4 bases, with 19 bases between them. There are 16 residues in the CDR3. In DNA form, the CDR3 reads TGCAGTGCTAGGGGGGATCTGGGACCTCTCGGAAACACCATATATTTT. Residues: CSARGDLGPLGNTIYF.

The chain joins TRBV24-1 to TRBJ2-1; 8 bases fit TRBD2. Germline V gene lookup returns CDR1 KGHDR and CDR2 SFDVKD. The ends lost 4 bases at V and 10 bases at J; junction bases unmatched: 11. The CDR3 covers 15 residues. CDR3 DNA: TGTGCCACCAGTGACCCGACGGGGGGGCATACCGAGCAGTTCTTC. Encoded protein: CATSDPTGGHTEQFF.

As for this clonotype: A much larger clone lies one base from this, so it may be a read error. This chain links TRBV20-1 with TRBJ1-5, with 7 nucleotides matching TRBD1. This CDR3 contains 16 residues. Germline V lookup: CDR1 DFQATT, CDR2 SNEGSKA (reference sequence). The CDR3 sequence is CSARVFWDSVNHPQHF. The DNA for the CDR3 is TGCAGTGCTAGAGTTTTTTGGGACAGCGTCAATCACCCCCAGCATTTT.

The chain joins TRBV3-1 to TRBJ2-1, with 8 bases identical to TRBD2. V lost 6 bases to trimming and J lost 3 bases; unmatched junction nucleotides: 7. The CDR3 runs 15 residues. Germline V gene sequence: CDR1 LGHDT, CDR2 YNNKEL (reference sequence). CDR3 sequence (DNA): TGTGCCAGCAGTTATAGCGGGGATAACTACAATGAGCAGTTCTTC. This gives the protein CASSYSGDNYNEQFF.

This clonotype was seen at least ten times. The chain uses TRBV7-6 and TRBJ1-4; D is possibly TRBD1 (5 bases). V gave up 3 bases and J gave up 1 base, with 9 bases separating them. Germline CDR1 is SGHVS and CDR2 is FNYEAQ. The CDR3 is made up of 15 amino acids. The CDR3 DNA sequence: TGTGCCAGCAGCTTGGATGGGGGAACTAATGAAAAACTGTTTTTT. It encodes CASSLDGGTNEKLFF.

This clonotype has only a few counts. The V call is TRBV5-1, the J call TRBJ1-1; D is unresolved. V lost 0 bases and J lost 5, with 2 bases in between. CDR3 size: 11 residues. The germline V gene encodes CDR1 SGHRS and CDR2 YFSETQ. The CDR3 loop reads CASSLETEAFF. CDR3 nucleotide sequence: TGCGCCAGCAGCTTGGAGACTGAAGCTTTCTTT.

This clonotype appeared many times. The chain employs TRBV7-3 and TRBJ2-6; no definite D call. CDR1 is SGHTA and CDR2 is FQGTGA in the germline V gene. This CDR3 spans 17 amino acids. Trimming pared 0 bases from V and 0 bases from J, leaving 9 bases between. Here the CDR3 DNA reads TGTGCCAGCAGCTTAACAGGGATGAGCTCTGGGGCCAACGTCCTGACTTTC. This translates into CASSLTGMSSGANVLTF.

This rearrangement joins TRBV5-1 to TRBJ2-7, with D perhaps assigned TRBD1 or TRBD2 (6 bases each). V was trimmed by 4 bases and J by 3 bases, leaving 14 bases between them. Germline CDR1 reads SGHRS; CDR2 reads YFSETQ. CDR3 size: 14 residues. The CDR3 coding sequence is TGCGCCAGCAGCCGAGACAGGAGGGGCTACGAGCAGTACTTC. This encodes CASSRDRRGYEQYF.

This clonotype was observed at least ten times. J is TRBJ1-2 and V is TRBV30; D not certain. Germline CDR1 GTSNPN, CDR2 SVGIG (reference sequence). Trimming pared 2 bases from V and 1 base from J, leaving 11 bases between. This CDR3 has 14 residues. CDR3 residues: CAWSQDWGNYGYTF. For the CDR3, the DNA is TGTGCCTGGAGTCAAGACTGGGGTAACTATGGCTACACCTTC.

This clonotype showed up just a few times. The J gene is TRBJ2-6, the V gene TRBV5-1; no clear D gene. V was shortened by 0 bases and J by 0 bases, with 4 bases between the two germline ends. Germline-derived CDR1 and CDR2 are SGHRS and YFSETQ. This CDR3 is 15 amino acids long. The CDR3 region is CASSLAASGANVLTF. The DNA for the CDR3 is TGCGCCAGCAGCTTGGCGGCCTCTGGGGCCAACGTCCTGACTTTC.

This clonotype occurred a few times. In nucleotides, the CDR3 is TGTGCCAGCAGAAGCTCCGGACAGCTCTATGGCTACACCTTC. Protein: CASRSSGQLYGYTF. This chain joins TRBV27 and TRBJ1-2; D is possibly TRBD1 (6 bases). V was clipped by 6 bases and J by 4 bases, with 15 bases between them. Germline V gene sequence: CDR1 MNHEY, CDR2 SMNVEV (reference sequence). The CDR3 length is 14 residues.